This record looks at one TCR beta chain sequence and its context. Germline lookup yields CDR1 SGHNT and CDR2 YYREEE (reference sequence). The CDR3 has 13 amino acids. Trimming left V 0 bases short and J 7 bases short, with 8 bases between. This sample was included in a study of T cell responses to AZD1222 COVID-19 vaccine. TCRdb keeps only in-frame clones here, not all; method: immunoSEQ multiplex PCR. The data hold fewer than 75,000 clones, with about 93% observed a single time. This sequence originates from an adult who received the MenACWY meningococcal vaccine as a control. The input for sequencing was peripheral blood, taken 28 days after the second dose of the MenACWY control vaccine. This sequence joins TRBV5-4 and TRBJ2-1, with D unclear. Here the CDR3 DNA reads TGTGCCAGCAGCTTGGTCCAAGCAAATGAGCAGTTCTTC. The encoded protein is CASSLVQANEQFF.